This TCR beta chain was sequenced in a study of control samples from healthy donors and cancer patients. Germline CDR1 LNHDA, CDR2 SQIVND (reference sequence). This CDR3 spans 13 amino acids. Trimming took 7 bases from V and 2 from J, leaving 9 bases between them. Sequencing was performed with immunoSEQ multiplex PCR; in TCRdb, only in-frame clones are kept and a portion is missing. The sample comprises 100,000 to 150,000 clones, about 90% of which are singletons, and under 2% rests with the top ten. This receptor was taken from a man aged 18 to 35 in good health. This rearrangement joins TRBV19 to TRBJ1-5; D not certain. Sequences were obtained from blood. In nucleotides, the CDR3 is TGTGCCAGTATTGGACTGGGCAATCAGCCCCAGCATTTT. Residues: CASIGLGNQPQHF. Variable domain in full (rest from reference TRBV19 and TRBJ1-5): DGGITQSPKYLFRKEGQNVTLSCEQNLNHDAMYWYRQDPGQGLRLIYYSQIVNDFQKGDIAEGYSVSREKKESFPLTVTSAQKNPTAFYLCASIGLGNQPQHFGDGTRLSIL.